The source of this T cell receptor beta chain is a study of CD8 T cells in ankylosing spondylitis. Study-wide results and limits: The authors reported significant enrichment of disease-linked clones in matched ankylosing spondylitis synovial fluid. Disease-associated clonotypes exhibited CD8+ identity and were relatively infrequent in peripheral blood. The study identified a TCR beta motif of roughly eight highly homologous variants that appeared characteristic of ankylosing spondylitis blood.

With 6 bases removed from V and 0 bases from J, the gap between germline ends came to 12 bases. The CDR3 has 15 residues. This clonotype came up many times. Its antigen is still unknown. 5'-RACE, quantitative and with molecular barcodes, yielded the TCR beta libraries. TCRdb itself ran the 5' RACE reads through MiXCR, one entry per CDR3 protein. The sample lists 350,000 or so distinct CDR3 sequences; 6.5% to 10% were seen once. This TCR was sampled from a male donor with ankylosing spondylitis. The sample taken for sequencing was blood, either unsorted or a sorted T cell fraction (not recorded which). This chain joins TRBV12-3 or TRBV12-4 and TRBJ2-1; D might be TRBD2 (6 bases). CDR3 amino acids: CASRGLSSSYNEQFF. The CDR3 bases are TGTGCCAGCAGAGGACTATCGAGCTCCTACAATGAGCAGTTCTTC.